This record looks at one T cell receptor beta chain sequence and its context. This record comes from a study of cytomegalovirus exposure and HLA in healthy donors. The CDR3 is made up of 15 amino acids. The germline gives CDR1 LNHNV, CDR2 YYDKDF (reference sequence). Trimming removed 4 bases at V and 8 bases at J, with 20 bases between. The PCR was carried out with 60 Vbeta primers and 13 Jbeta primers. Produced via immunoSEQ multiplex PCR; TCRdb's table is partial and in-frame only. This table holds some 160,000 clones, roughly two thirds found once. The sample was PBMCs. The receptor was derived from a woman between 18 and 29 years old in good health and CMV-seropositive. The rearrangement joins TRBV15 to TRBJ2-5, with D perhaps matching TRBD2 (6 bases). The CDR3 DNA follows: TGTGCCACCAGCATGGGACTTAGTGGATTATCAACCCAGTACTTC. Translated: CATSMGLSGLSTQYF.